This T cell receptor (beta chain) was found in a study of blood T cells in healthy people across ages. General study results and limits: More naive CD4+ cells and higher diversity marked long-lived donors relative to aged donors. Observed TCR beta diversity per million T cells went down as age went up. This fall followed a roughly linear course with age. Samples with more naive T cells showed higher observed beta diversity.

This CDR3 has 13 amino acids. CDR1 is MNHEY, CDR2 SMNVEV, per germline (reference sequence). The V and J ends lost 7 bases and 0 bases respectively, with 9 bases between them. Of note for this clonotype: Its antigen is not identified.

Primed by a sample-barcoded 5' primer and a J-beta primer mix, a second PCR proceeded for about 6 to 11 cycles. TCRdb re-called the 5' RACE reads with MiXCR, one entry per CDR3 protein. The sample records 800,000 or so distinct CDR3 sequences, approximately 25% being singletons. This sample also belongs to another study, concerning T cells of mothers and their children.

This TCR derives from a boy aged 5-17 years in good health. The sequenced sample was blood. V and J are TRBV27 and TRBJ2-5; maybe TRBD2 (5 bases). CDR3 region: CASTSGNQETQYF. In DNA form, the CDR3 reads TGTGCCAGCACCTCGGGAAACCAAGAGACCCAGTACTTC.